This T cell receptor beta chain emerged from a study of T cells in Graves' hyperthyroidism and ophthalmopathy. Regions amplified from RNA transcripts were the TCR beta CDR3 regions. TCR CDR3 regions were first amplified by RT-PCR with HTBI primers. TCRdb fed the multiplex PCR reads into MiXCR, producing one record per CDR3 protein. The sample includes a few hundred thousand distinct CDR3 sequences, approximately 15% of them seen just once. This clonotype was counted ten times or more. The CDR3 spans 11 residues. Deletions cut 2 bases from V and 5 bases from J, with 6 bases between. Germline assignment: CDR1 GTSNPN and CDR2 SVGIG (reference sequence).

The sequence derives from a woman under 40 with Graves' hyperthyroidism. Input material: blood. The chain couples TRBV30 to TRBJ1-1; no clear D. The CDR3 loop reads CAWSRQTEAFF. DNA for the CDR3: TGTGCCTGGAGTCGGCAGACTGAAGCTTTCTTT. Full variable domain (rest looked up from reference TRBV30 and TRBJ1-1): SQTIHQWPATLVQPVGSPLSLECTVEGTSNPNLYWYRQAAGRGLQLLFYSVGIGQISSEVPQNLSASRPQDRQFILSSKKLLLSDSGFYLCAWSRQTEAFFGQGTRLTVV.